The 27 T cell receptor beta chains in this list originate from one sample, sequenced in a study of prognosis after radiotherapy for stage I lung cancer. Two-round multiplex PCR, the amplification method, yielded TCR beta CDR3 from genomic DNA. Round-one PCR had primers specific to each TRBV and TRBJ gene. In TCRdb, the multiplex PCR reads were re-called with MiXCR into one record per CDR3 protein. The table includes roughly 13,000 distinct CDR3 sequences, roughly 30% detected once. The starting material was PBMCs, obtained before or after stereotactic body radiation therapy (not recorded which). The receptor set was obtained from a donor aged 50 or older with non-small cell lung cancer.

On this clonotype: A junction end diverges from the germline sequence, so it may reflect a read error. The CDR3 nucleotides are TGTGCCAGCAGTGATCCGAGCACCGGGGAGCTGTTTTTC. This encodes CASSDPSTGELFF. The chain uses TRBV6-1 and TRBJ2-2; D possibly corresponds to TRBD2 (5 bases). Germline V gene lookup returns CDR1 MNHNS and CDR2 SASEGT. The CDR3 runs to 13 residues.

This clonotype is medium-sized by share. J is TRBJ2-7 and V is TRBV12-3 or TRBV12-4, with D possibly being TRBD2 (6 bases). The CDR3 extends over 15 amino acids. V shed 3 bases and J shed 6 bases, with 18 bases lying between them. This chain's CDR3 is CASSFGRRGNREQYF. CDR3 nucleotide sequence: TGTGCCAGCAGTTTCGGTCGGAGGGGCAATCGCGAGCAGTACTTC.

There are many counts of this clonotype. This chain links TRBV7-2 with TRBJ2-7; TRBD2 aligns across 7 bases. The junction had 4 bases not matched to a gene; V was cut back by 4 bases and J by 1 base. CDR1 is SGHTA, CDR2 FQGNSA, per germline. CDR3 length equals 14 residues. CDR3 sequence reads: CASSSGLESYEQYF. The CDR3 DNA reads as TGTGCCAGCAGCTCCGGACTAGAATCCTACGAGCAGTACTTC.

This clonotype is categorized as medium-sized. The chain couples TRBV6-1 to TRBJ2-7, with D tentatively TRBD2 (6 bases). Germline V lookup: CDR1 MNHNS, CDR2 SASEGT. V lost 6 bases, J lost 4 bases, and 16 bases lay in between. The CDR3 has 14 amino acids. The CDR3 loop reads CASRGGPDQYEQYF. The DNA of the CDR3 is TGTGCCAGCAGGGGGGGACCCGACCAGTACGAGCAGTACTTC.

Many counts were recorded for this clonotype. This chain links TRBV28 with TRBJ1-2, with TRBD1 as a possible D gene (5 bases). From germline, CDR1 is MDHEN and CDR2 SYDVKM. This CDR3 has 14 amino acids. V was trimmed by 3 bases and J by 3 bases, leaving 11 bases between them. The CDR3 DNA follows: TGTGCCAGCAGTTTCCGGGGACTGTACTATGGCTACACCTTC. Residues: CASSFRGLYYGYTF.

Comment on this clonotype: This likely came from a read error, as a far larger clone is one base away. The chain employs TRBV6-4 and TRBJ2-7, with TRBD2 identical over 9 bases. Germline V CDR1 and CDR2: MRHNA, SNTAGT. The CDR3 sequence is 13 residues long. The junction had 7 bases not matched to a gene; V was cut back by 8 bases and J by 5 bases. CDR3 in DNA: TGTGCCAGCTGTGTGGCTAGCGGGAACGAGCAGTACTTC. Protein: CASCVASGNEQYF.

The table lists this clonotype with many counts. This chain links TRBV4-1 with TRBJ2-1; the match to TRBD2 covers 10 bases. CDR3 length: 15 residues. V trimming: 2 bases; J trimming: 9 bases; junction bases outside the gene matches: 7. Germline assignment: CDR1 MGHRA and CDR2 YSYEKL. The DNA of the CDR3 is TGCGCCAGCAGCCAATCCAGCGGGAGGGCCACTGAGCAGTTCTTC. This codes for CASSQSSGRATEQFF.

This clonotype was counted ten times or more. Here the CDR3 reads CASSEALTEAFF. The CDR3 DNA is TGTGCCAGCAGTGAAGCGCTCACTGAAGCTTTCTTT. V gene TRBV2 combines with J gene TRBJ1-1, with D unresolved. CDR3 length equals 12 residues. With 0 bases removed from V and 4 bases from J, the gap between germline ends came to 3 bases. In germline, CDR1 is SNHLY, CDR2 FYNNEI.

Within the sample, this clonotype is medium-sized. DNA of the CDR3: TGCGCCAGCTATGGGGGTTATATGAACACTGAAGCTTTCTTT. Translated, it gives CASYGGYMNTEAFF. The chain carries TRBV5-1 and TRBJ1-1; D may be TRBD1 (5 bases). The germline CDR1 and CDR2 sequences are SGHRS and YFSETQ. Trimming took off 7 bases at V and 0 bases at J, with 13 bases between the two ends. This CDR3 comprises 14 residues.

Points on this clonotype: One base away lies a much larger clone, so this may be a sequencing read error. The gene calls are TRBV20-1 and TRBJ1-1; 7 nucleotides agree with TRBD1. Germline-derived CDR1 and CDR2 are DFQATT and SNEGSKA (reference sequence). This CDR3 region has 12 residues. In DNA, the CDR3 is TGCAGTGCTCGACAGGGTTGGACTGGAGCTTTCTTT. It is translated as CSARQGWTGAFF.

This clonotype has a count of ten or more. The chain links TRBV13 to TRBJ1-3; D remains unclear. The germline gives CDR1 PRHDT, CDR2 FYEKMQ (reference sequence). This CDR3 comprises 15 residues. V was shortened by 0 bases and J by 2 bases, with 8 bases between the two germline ends. This CDR3 is CASSLGAPTGNTIYF. The CDR3 DNA reads TGTGCCAGCAGCTTAGGGGCGCCCACTGGAAACACCATATATTTT. Full variable domain (rest looked up from reference TRBV13 and TRBJ1-3): AAGVIQSPRHLIKEKRETATLKCYPIPRHDTVYWYQQGPGQDPQFLISFYEKMQSDKGSIPDRFSAQQFSDYHSELNMSSLELGDSALYFCASSLGAPTGNTIYFGEGSWLTVV.

This clonotype was detected ten times or more. The chain has TRBV7-9 and TRBJ1-1, with D unresolved. The CDR3 extends over 13 amino acids. The V end was cut by 3 bases, the J end by 6 bases, with 11 bases between. Per the germline V gene, CDR1 is SEHNR and CDR2 is FQNEAQ (reference sequence). The CDR3 bases are TGTGCCAGCAGCTTGGTCGGGGTCTCTGAAGCTTTCTTT. This gives the protein CASSLVGVSEAFF. The full variable domain, with the rest looked up from reference TRBV7-9 and TRBJ1-1, is DTGVSQNPRHKITKRGQNVTFRCDPISEHNRLYWYRQTLGQGPEFLTYFQNEAQLEKSRLLSDRFSAERPKGSFSTLEIQRTEQGDSAMYLCASSLVGVSEAFFGQGTRLTVV.

This clonotype has just one count. With a far larger clone one base away, a read error is the likely cause. J is TRBJ1-6 and V is TRBV28; D is ambiguous. Germline CDR1 is MDHEN and CDR2 is SYDVKM. The CDR3 is 16 residues long. The CDR3 bases are TGTGCCAGCAGTTACGGGCGGGGATCCTATAATTCACCCCTCAACTTT. Its translation: CASSYGRGSYNSPLNF.

By frequency in the sample, this clonotype is medium-sized. This chain links TRBV6-5 with TRBJ2-7; D uncertain. Germline V gives CDR1 MNHEY, CDR2 SVGAGI. There are 16 residues in the CDR3. Trimming removed 0 bases from V and 0 bases from J, with 12 bases in between. DNA of the CDR3: TGTGCCAGCAGTTACTCGACCAGTGCCGACTCCTACGAGCAGTACTTC. Translation: CASSYSTSADSYEQYF.

This clonotype was seen at least ten times. The J gene is TRBJ1-1, the V gene TRBV6-1; 11 bases are a match to TRBD1. The CDR3 is 15 residues long. Trimming at V came to 6 bases and at J to 1 base, leaving 4 bases not matched to a gene. Germline-derived CDR1 and CDR2 are MNHNS and SASEGT. CDR3 nucleotide sequence: TGTGCCAGCAGGGTCGGACAGGGGGCGAACACTGAAGCTTTCTTT. Translation gives CASRVGQGANTEAFF.

This clonotype is medium-sized. The genes are TRBV5-1 and TRBJ1-6; no definite D call. The CDR3 runs 17 residues. V was trimmed by 0 bases and J by 7 bases, leaving 17 bases between them. Germline CDR1 and CDR2: SGHRS and YFSETQ. CDR3 bases: TGCGCCAGCAGCTTGGGAACAGACCCCCTTGAGAATTCACCCCTCCACTTT. This gives the protein CASSLGTDPLENSPLHF.

This clonotype is labeled medium-sized (0.01 to 0.1%). The rearrangement links TRBV9 to TRBJ2-1; D perhaps matches TRBD1 (6 bases). The CDR3 sequence is 15 residues long. The germline CDR1 and CDR2 sequences are SGDLS and YYNGEE. V lost 1 base to trimming and J lost 2 bases, with 10 bases between them. Written as DNA, the CDR3 is TGTGCCAGCAGCGTATCCGGGACACCCTACAATGAGCAGTTCTTC. Its translation is CASSVSGTPYNEQFF.

With respect to this clonotype: One end of the junction varies from germline; a read error may be responsible. V usage is TRBV6-2 or TRBV6-3 and J usage is TRBJ1-5; TRBD1 might be the D (5 bases). Germline V gene data show CDR1 as MNHEY and CDR2 as SVGEGT. The CDR3 loop spans 15 amino acids. The CDR3 spells CTSTLEMGDGQPQHF. The CDR3 nucleotides are TGTACCAGCACCCTGGAGATGGGGGATGGCCAGCCCCAGCATTTT.

This clonotype was detected ten times or more. The rearrangement joins TRBV13 to TRBJ2-7, with 8 bases that match TRBD2. The CDR3 spans 14 residues. Trimming at V came to 5 bases and at J to 0 bases, leaving 3 bases not matched to a gene. Per germline, CDR1 PRHDT and CDR2 FYEKMQ (reference sequence). CDR3: CASSRSGSSYEQYF. In nucleotides, the CDR3 is TGTGCCAGCAGCCGAAGCGGGAGCTCCTACGAGCAGTACTTC. Drawing the rest from reference TRBV13 and TRBJ2-7, the complete variable domain is AAGVIQSPRHLIKEKRETATLKCYPIPRHDTVYWYQQGPGQDPQFLISFYEKMQSDKGSIPDRFSAQQFSDYHSELNMSSLELGDSALYFCASSRSGSSYEQYFGPGTRLTVT.

The genes are TRBV28 and TRBJ2-7; tentatively, D is TRBD2 (5 bases). Germline assignment: CDR1 MDHEN and CDR2 SYDVKM. The CDR3 runs 18 residues. The V gene lost 8 bases and the J gene lost 0 bases, with 26 bases spanning the gap. CDR3 coding DNA: TGTGCCAGCCGAGACCCCCGGGGTCTGAGGGAACGCTCCTACGAGCAGTACTTC. Amino acid sequence: CASRDPRGLRERSYEQYF. The whole variable domain, remainder taken from reference TRBV28 and TRBJ2-7, is DVKVTQSSRYLVKRTGEKVFLECVQDMDHENMFWYRQDPGLGLRLIYFSYDVKMKEKGDIPEGYSVSREKKERFSLILESASTNQTSMYLCASRDPRGLRERSYEQYFGPGTRLTVT.

At least ten counts were recorded for this clonotype. The V call is TRBV18, the J call TRBJ2-6; TRBD1 matches 8 bases. The CDR3 contains 18 residues. Germline assignment: CDR1 KGHSH and CDR2 LQKENI. V was clipped by 3 bases and J by 0 bases; unmatched bases: 7. In DNA, the CDR3 is TGTGCCAGCTCACCCCAGAGGACAGGGAACTCTGGGGCCAACGTCCTGACTTTC. Its translation is CASSPQRTGNSGANVLTF. The variable domain in full, with the rest retrieved from reference TRBV18 and TRBJ2-6, is NAGVMQNPRHLVRRRGQEARLRCSPMKGHSHVYWYRQLPEEGLKFMVYLQKENIIDESGMPKERFSAEFPKEGPSILRIQQVVRGDSAAYFCASSPQRTGNSGANVLTFGAGSRLTVL.

The J gene is TRBJ1-4, the V gene TRBV15, with D perhaps matching TRBD1 (6 bases). This CDR3 is 16 amino acids long. Trimming cost V 4 bases and J 7 bases, with 19 bases left between them. Germline V gene sequence: CDR1 LNHNV, CDR2 YYDKDF (reference sequence). The CDR3 protein is CATSIYSGAVGEKLFF. CDR3 nucleotides: TGTGCCACCAGCATATACTCGGGGGCAGTGGGTGAAAAACTGTTTTTT. Combining the CDR3 with reference TRBV15 and TRBJ1-4 gives the whole variable domain DAMVIQNPRYQVTQFGKPVTLSCSQTLNHNVMYWYQQKSSQAPKLLFHYYDKDFNNEADTPDNFQSRRPNTSFCFLDIRSPGLGDTAMYLCATSIYSGAVGEKLFFGSGTQLSVL.

There are many counts of this clonotype. This sequence joins TRBV29-1 and TRBJ2-7; maybe TRBD1 (6 bases). Germline CDR1 reads SQVTM; CDR2 reads ANQGSEA. V shed 4 bases and J shed 0 bases, with 13 bases lying between them. CDR3 length equals 14 residues. CDR3 protein: CSVVFKDSSYEQYF. CDR3 nucleotides: TGCAGCGTTGTATTTAAGGACAGCTCCTACGAGCAGTACTTC.

Worth noting for this clonotype: A read error is likely here: a far larger clone is one base away. The chain uses TRBV6-5 and TRBJ2-7, with 12 bases matching TRBD2. The CDR3 extends over 13 amino acids. Germline CDR1 reads MNHEY; CDR2 reads SVGAGI. V was clipped by 10 bases and J by 6 bases; unmatched bases: 7. The CDR3 spells CAIATSGGSEQYF. For the CDR3, the DNA is TGTGCCATCGCCACTAGCGGGGGGAGCGAGCAGTACTTC.

In this sample, this clonotype turned up many times. The chain combines TRBV30 with TRBJ1-4, with TRBD1 as a possible D gene (6 bases). Germline-derived CDR1 and CDR2 are GTSNPN and SVGIG (reference sequence). This CDR3 is 13 amino acids long. Between the trimmed V and J ends, which lost 4 bases and 7 bases, there was a span of 13 bases. The CDR3 nucleotides are TGTGCCTGGAACAGGGATGTTGGTGAAAAACTGTTTTTT. Its protein product is CAWNRDVGEKLFF. Using reference TRBV30 and TRBJ1-4 for the parts outside the CDR3, the full variable domain is SQTIHQWPATLVQPVGSPLSLECTVEGTSNPNLYWYRQAAGRGLQLLFYSVGIGQISSEVPQNLSASRPQDRQFILSSKKLLLSDSGFYLCAWNRDVGEKLFFGSGTQLSVL.

At least ten counts were recorded for this clonotype. V gene TRBV4-1 combines with J gene TRBJ2-5, with TRBD1 as a possible D gene (5 bases). V was clipped by 1 base and J by 3 bases, with 15 bases between them. CDR1 MGHRA and CDR2 YSYEKL come from the germline V gene. The CDR3 totals 16 residues. The CDR3 nucleotides read TGCGCCAGCAGCCAAGTTCTGCAGGGCCTCAAAGAGACCCAGTACTTC. Translated: CASSQVLQGLKETQYF.

To note about this clonotype: This likely reflects a read error, since a far larger clone is one base away. The chain is built from TRBV6-4 and TRBJ2-3, with a weak D call TRBD2 (5 bases). Trimming stripped 5 bases from V and 14 bases from J, with 20 bases between. This CDR3 has 13 amino acids. CDR1 is MRHNA, CDR2 SNTAGT, per germline. In DNA form, the CDR3 reads TGTGCCAGCAGTTACGGTGAGGGAGCCATCCGGTATTTT. Translated, it gives CASSYGEGAIRYF.